This TCR beta chain was retrieved from a study of technical replicates of blood from several donors. The table came from immunoSEQ multiplex PCR; TCRdb's copy has only in-frame clones and leaves some out. The data hold around 83,000 clones, with 85% to 95% observed a single time. The CDR3 loop spans 14 amino acids. Trimming removed 4 bases at V and 10 bases at J, with 15 bases between. Looked up from germline, CDR1 is SGHTS and CDR2 is YDEGEE. This chain links TRBV5-8 with TRBJ1-6; D remains ambiguous. Sample: T cells isolated from PBMCs. This TCR came from a human donor in good health. CDR3 residues: CASSREVRRSPLHF. In DNA form, the CDR3 reads TGTGCCAGCAGCAGGGAGGTCAGGAGGTCACCCCTCCACTTT.